A selection of T cell receptor beta chains follows, all from one sample in a study of control samples from healthy donors and cancer patients. Method: immunoSEQ multiplex PCR; TCRdb's copy keeps in-frame clones and lacks some. The sample carries roughly 370,000 clones, around 90% recorded once. The specimen was PBMCs. The receptors were sampled from a man aged 40-55 years with head and neck cancer. Each CDR3 is given with its conserved first and last residue. Fields, in order: J gene, V gene, CDR3 protein.

J: TRBJ1-2; V: TRBV9; CDR3: CASSEVGYGYTF
J: TRBJ1-2; V: TRBV5-5; CDR3: CASSQDGYGYTF
J: TRBJ2-3; V: TRBV7-9; CDR3: CASSPDWGDTQYF
J: TRBJ1-5; V: TRBV24-1; CDR3: CATSDTVEGQPQHF
J: TRBJ2-3; V: TRBV6-2/TRBV6-3; CDR3: CASSLQGTDTQYF
J: TRBJ1-4; V: TRBV6-2/TRBV6-3; CDR3: CASSYGFGGADEKLFF
J: TRBJ2-5; V: TRBV28; CDR3: CASSPNPGQGPQTQYF
J: TRBJ1-5; V: TRBV6-4; CDR3: CASSEPLGQGASNQPQHF
J: TRBJ1-2; V: TRBV27; CDR3: CASSLTGLTANYGYTF
J: TRBJ2-7; V: TRBV5-1; CDR3: CASSSLPRGAQQYF
J: TRBJ2-7; V: TRBV29-1; CDR3: CSGSDSSYEQYF
J: TRBJ2-1; V: TRBV7-3; CDR3: CASSSNLAGAYNEQFF
J: TRBJ1-5; V: TRBV2; CDR3: CASSPATGGQPQHF